The text below deals with one TCR beta chain. It lacks a known antigen. No much larger clone exists at a distance of one base, and base qualities are not known. The entry originates in a study of blood T cell repertoires in COVID-19 (dated by TCRdb to the early 2020s). A note on the overall study: Samples from collaborators originated in the United States, Italy and Spain and spanned both the acute and convalescent phases of COVID-19. The material from the prospective study consisted of cDNA or gDNA derived from T cells, B-cell-depleted T cells, or PBMCs. Deeply sampled blood TCRbeta repertoires from subjects exposed to, actively infected with, or recovered from COVID-19 were included in the dataset. The repertoires were released in a freely available public database meant as a resource for research on the immune response to SARS-CoV-2. The samples were drawn from two sources: the first 160 participants of the ongoing ImmuneRACE study, and 1,000 to 1,500 subjects contributed by 6 global collaborators. The sample metadata nearly always contained a de-identified subject ID, COVID-19 status, age in years and sex. Where HLA class I and class II types were available, the types were taken from metadata supplied by the sample provider, not from assay-based typing. What the authors observed across the whole study: How much clinical and demographic metadata was included differed by source and by participant, and the metadata was provided uncurated.

One collaborating source in Seattle enrolled patients during active infection and followed them longitudinally through the course of disease. Each collaborating institution followed its own protocols to collect whole blood in K2EDTA tubes. For TCRbeta analysis, collaborators shipped samples as frozen whole blood, isolated PBMCs, or DNA extracted from either of those sample types. TCRbeta CDR3 regions were amplified from genomic DNA using the immunoSEQ Assay, a bias-controlled multiplex PCR. The original methods were these. Within the assay, amplification of reference gene primers was used to estimate how many nucleated cells each sample contained. Sequence reads were collapsed and filtered to measure the absolute abundance of every unique TCRbeta CDR3 rearrangement. For each sample, productive Simpson clonality was calculated by taking the square root of Simpson's diversity index across productive rearrangements. Here the immuneACCESS table is served through TCRdb, limited to in-frame sequences with V and J called. Missing clones are a known gap in these copies; in checked studies unresolved V genes cover under half, and the rest lacks a known reason. V, J and clone size are those of that table, while D and trimming were read from the DNA. The sample contains tens of thousands of clones, 70% to 90% of them found a single time. The ten largest clones represent roughly a third of the sample.

Sequences were obtained from peripheral blood. The TCR sequence derives from a woman older than 75 with COVID-19, enrolled during active disease.

The nucleotide sequence reads as follows: TGCGCCAGCCGACCTACGACAGGTTCAGATACGCAGTATTTT. Translated, it gives CASRPTTGSDTQYF. The V gene is TRBV5-1 and the J gene is TRBJ2-3; D gene: possibly TRBD1, on 6 matching bases. Inclusive of the bounding cysteine and phenylalanine, the CDR3 is 14 residues long. Here the CDR3 DNA is all that survives: 42 bases in frame from base 1. Via the germline V gene, CDR1 is SGHRS and CDR2 YFSETQ. The V and J ends are trimmed by 7 bases and 4 bases, leaving 16 bases between them.